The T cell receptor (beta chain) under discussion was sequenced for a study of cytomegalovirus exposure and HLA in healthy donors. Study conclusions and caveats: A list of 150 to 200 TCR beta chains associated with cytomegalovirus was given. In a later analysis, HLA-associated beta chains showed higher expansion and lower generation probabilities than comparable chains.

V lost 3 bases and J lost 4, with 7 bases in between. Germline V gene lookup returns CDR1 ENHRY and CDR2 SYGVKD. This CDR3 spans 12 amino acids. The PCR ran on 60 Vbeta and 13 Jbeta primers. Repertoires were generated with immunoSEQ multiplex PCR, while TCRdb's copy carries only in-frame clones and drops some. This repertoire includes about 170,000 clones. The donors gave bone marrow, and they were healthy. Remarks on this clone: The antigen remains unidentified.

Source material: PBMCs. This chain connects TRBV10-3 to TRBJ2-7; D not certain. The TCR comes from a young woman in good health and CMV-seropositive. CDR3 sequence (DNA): TGTGCCATCAGTGAACTGAATTACGAGCAGTACTTC. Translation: CAISELNYEQYF.